Listed below are T cell receptor beta chains from one sample, sequenced in a study of T cell responses to AZD1222 COVID-19 vaccine. Here immunoSEQ multiplex PCR was the method, and the copy in TCRdb shows in-frame clones only, minus some. The sample consists of 110,000 or so clones, 82% of them appearing once. The sequences come from peripheral blood, collected on day 0 of AZD1222 vaccination. The receptors derive from an adult in good health. The CDR3 runs from the conserved cysteine through the conserved F or W.

V	J	CDR3
TRBV7-9	TRBJ1-4	CASSPSVADNEKLFF
TRBV5-1	TRBJ2-5	CASGTLQETQYF
TRBV2	TRBJ1-5	CASSDLTGVGQPQHF
TRBV12-3/TRBV12-4	TRBJ1-5	CASSNRGDQPQHF
TRBV11-3	TRBJ1-5	CASSFHKRDREHQPQHF
TRBV9	TRBJ2-7	CASSVGAVSYEQYF
TRBV2	TRBJ1-2	CASSDGTDYGYTF
TRBV4-3	TRBJ2-2	CASSQNTAGELFF
TRBV7-7	TRBJ2-3	CASSLRGQFTDTQYF
TRBV5-1	TRBJ2-7	CASSLLGTGAGEQYF
TRBV5-5	TRBJ1-1	CASRSQGRRTEAFF
TRBV30	TRBJ1-4	CAWSLYRQGVNEKLFF
TRBV5-4	TRBJ1-2	CASSGPGRYGYTF
TRBV4-3	TRBJ1-4	CASSHGYSNEKLFF
TRBV7-9	TRBJ1-2	CASSLVGGNYGYTF
TRBV6-5	TRBJ2-7	CASSIPGGSGYEQYF
TRBV5-5	TRBJ1-2	CASSLGQVDGYTF
TRBV7-2	TRBJ1-4	CASSFGQSEKLFF
TRBV27	TRBJ1-4	CASSLGGPSRGEKLFF
TRBV4-2	TRBJ1-4	CASSQPILSPGWGKLFF
TRBV7-2	TRBJ1-5	CASSSTGGTGNQPQHF
TRBV19	TRBJ1-6	CASSINSGQGLDSPLHF
TRBV23-1	TRBJ2-3	CASRTGGAGTDTQYF
TRBV18	TRBJ1-1	CASLLKENTEAFF
TRBV5-1	TRBJ1-3	CASSPTGTGNTIYF
TRBV12-5	TRBJ1-6	CASKNLLDSFYNSPLHF
TRBV6-1	TRBJ2-3	CASSDIAVADTQYF